Below, one T cell receptor (beta chain) is given with its context. The antigen is undetermined. V shed 0 bases and J 4 bases; nucleotides not matched to a gene: 11. The CDR3 is made up of 18 amino acids. In germline, CDR1 is SGHKS, CDR2 YYEKEE (reference sequence). This sample was included in a study of T cell repertoires in cytomegalovirus infection. A single record per CDR3 protein comes from TCRdb applying MiXCR to the reads. There are roughly 150,000 distinct CDR3 sequences in the sample; around 30% occur only once, and about 50% lies in the top ten. The rearrangement uses TRBV5-5 and TRBJ2-5, with 11 nucleotides matching TRBD2. This sequence originates from a human donor in good health (CMV status not recorded). Some clones in this sample may be carry-over from other donors' samples. The starting material was CD8+ T cells from cultured PBMCs, obtained from culture after CMV antigen stimulation. The CDR3 spells CASSLAGGSGGAGETQYF. In DNA form, the CDR3 reads TGTGCCAGCAGCTTGGCCGGGGGTAGCGGGGGGGCCGGAGAGACCCAGTACTTC.